This paragraph reports one T cell receptor beta chain. Its specificity is not known. A much bigger clone sits one base away, suggesting this may be a read error. CDR1 LNHDA and CDR2 SQIVND come from the germline V gene (reference sequence). The CDR3 contains 15 residues. This sample is part of a study of T cell repertoires in cytomegalovirus infection. In the study overall: TCR beta signatures that were public indicated CMV infection and matching HLA type. Notes on the study in general: Frequencies of public TCR beta families were cumulated, and this identified carriers of CMV plus the relevant HLA. CMV-specific HLA-C-restricted TCR beta clonotypes dominated the ex vivo response.

A single record per CDR3 protein comes from TCRdb applying MiXCR to the reads. The sample records more than 150,000 distinct CDR3 sequences, 15% to 20% being singletons. The rearrangement uses TRBV19 and TRBJ2-7, with TRBD2 as a possible D gene (5 bases). This TCR was sampled from a human donor in good health (CMV status not recorded). Some clones in this sample may be carry-over from other donors' samples. The sequenced sample consisted of PBMCs. Here the CDR3 DNA reads TGTGCCAGTAGTATCAGGCCAGGTGGAGGCTACGCGCAGTACTTC. Residues: CASSIRPGGGYAQYF.